Presented here are 6 T cell receptor beta chains from one specimen sequenced in a study of blood T cell repertoires in COVID-19. Sequenced by immunoSEQ multiplex PCR; TCRdb stores in-frame clones only, minus some. The table has 200,000 to 250,000 clones, more than 80% seen once. Specimen: PBMCs or T cells enriched from blood (not recorded which). The source of these receptors is a woman in her forties with acute COVID-19.

V usage is TRBV7-6 and J usage is TRBJ1-3; the match to TRBD1 covers 7 bases. The CDR3 extends over 14 amino acids. Germline loops: CDR1 SGHVS, CDR2 FNYEAQ. J lost 1 base, V lost 5 bases, and 2 bases had no gene match. The CDR3, as DNA: TGTGCCAGCAGCCAGGGGGAATCTGGAAACACCATATATTTT. Its translation: CASSQGESGNTIYF.

The chain employs TRBV7-6 and TRBJ2-1; D is perhaps TRBD2 (6 bases). The V gene lost 5 bases and the J gene lost 6 bases, with 11 bases spanning the gap. Germline V gene sequence: CDR1 SGHVS, CDR2 FNYEAQ. This CDR3 contains 13 residues. This CDR3 reads CASSRGEANEQFF. The CDR3 DNA is TGTGCCAGCAGCCGAGGGGAGGCCAATGAGCAGTTCTTC.

The chain combines TRBV7-9 with TRBJ2-2; 8 nucleotides agree with TRBD1. CDR3 length: 15 residues. V lost 5 bases, J lost 3 bases, and 5 bases stayed unmatched. CDR1 is SEHNR and CDR2 is FQNEAQ in the germline V gene (reference sequence). Here the CDR3 reads CASSRDRGHTGELFF. The CDR3 nucleotides read TGTGCCAGCAGCAGAGACAGGGGACACACCGGGGAGCTGTTTTTT.

V usage is TRBV15 and J usage is TRBJ2-3; the match to TRBD2 covers 10 bases. V shed 8 bases, J shed 4 bases, and the junction held 9 bases outside the gene matches. This CDR3 has 15 residues. CDR1 is LNHNV, CDR2 YYDKDF, per germline (reference sequence). The CDR3 spells CATSPSGGAADTQYF. The CDR3 bases are TGTGCCACCTCACCGAGCGGGGGGGCCGCAGATACGCAGTATTTT.

V usage is TRBV7-3 and J usage is TRBJ2-2; unclear D gene. Trimming removed 2 bases from V and 1 base from J, with 11 bases in between. The CDR3 sequence is 16 residues long. Germline loops: CDR1 SGHTA, CDR2 FQGTGA. CDR3 protein: CASSLAEMRNTGELFF. The CDR3 DNA reads TGTGCCAGCAGCTTAGCTGAGATGCGGAACACCGGGGAGCTGTTTTTT.

This clone was recorded only once. Other DNA sequences in this specimen translate into the identical CDR3. The chain has TRBV9 and TRBJ1-3; maybe TRBD1 (5 bases). This CDR3 spans 12 amino acids. In germline, CDR1 is SGDLS, CDR2 YYNGEE. V lost 5 bases to trimming and J lost 4 bases, with 7 bases between them. The CDR3 nucleotides read TGTGCCAGCAGTCCAGGGGGAAACACCATATATTTT. As protein: CASSPGGNTIYF.